Each of the 10 T cell receptor beta chains below was sequenced from the same sample in a study of T cells in Graves' hyperthyroidism and ophthalmopathy. Amplification of TCR beta CDR3 regions used RNA as the template. Primed by the HTBI set, a first-round RT-PCR was run on the TCR CDR3. TCRdb reprocessed the multiplex PCR reads via MiXCR and lists one record per CDR3 protein. This repertoire shows approximately 400,000 distinct CDR3 sequences, about 14% found once; its top ten account for approximately 10%. Source material: blood. The receptor set was obtained from a woman aged 55 to 70 with Graves' hyperthyroidism.

At least ten counts were recorded for this clonotype. The chain combines TRBV2 with TRBJ2-3; the D is unclear. Germline CDR1 and CDR2: SNHLY and FYNNEI. V shed 3 bases and J shed 0 bases, with 7 bases lying between them. This CDR3 is 14 amino acids long. The CDR3 DNA sequence: TGTGCCAGCAGTGATGGCAGTAGCACAGATACGCAGTATTTT. Translating it yields CASSDGSSTDTQYF.

This clonotype was found many times. The chain is built from TRBV19 and TRBJ2-5, with D possibly matching TRBD2 (6 bases). Looked up from germline, CDR1 is LNHDA and CDR2 is SQIVND (reference sequence). The CDR3 extends over 13 amino acids. V was pared by 3 bases and J by 5 bases, with 10 bases between. CDR3 loop: CASSINRGETQYF. The CDR3 DNA reads TGTGCCAGTAGTATTAATCGGGGGGAGACCCAGTACTTC.

This clonotype was counted between two and nine times. The chain has TRBV6-2 or TRBV6-3 and TRBJ1-1, with 10 bases that match TRBD1. V was clipped by 6 bases and J by 0 bases; unmatched bases: 1. Germline V gives CDR1 MNHEY, CDR2 SVGEGT. The CDR3 spans 14 residues. The CDR3 region is CASSGTGVNTEAFF. CDR3 sequence (DNA): TGTGCCAGCAGCGGGACAGGGGTGAACACTGAAGCTTTCTTT.

This clonotype was found a few times. With a much larger clone just one base away, this may be a read error. The chain is built from TRBV11-2 and TRBJ2-5, with D possibly matching TRBD2 (5 bases). The CDR3 spans 14 residues. In germline, CDR1 is SGHAT, CDR2 FQNNGV. V was trimmed by 1 base and J by 2 bases, leaving 8 bases between them. The CDR3 reads CASSLVLAQETQYF. DNA of the CDR3: TGTGCCAGCAGCTTAGTCCTAGCACAAGAGACCCAGTACTTC.

This clonotype was counted many times. The chain couples TRBV11-3 to TRBJ2-1, with D hard to call. The CDR3 consists of 16 residues. Germline lookup yields CDR1 SGHNT and CDR2 YENEEA. With 3 bases removed from V and 0 bases from J, the gap between germline ends came to 12 bases. The CDR3 DNA reads as TGTGCCAGCAGCTTGTCGGCTTCCCCCTCCTACAATGAGCAGTTCTTC. Protein sequence: CASSLSASPSYNEQFF.

In its sample, this clonotype was seen many times. V usage is TRBV2 and J usage is TRBJ2-1; no firm D call. Deletions cut 3 bases from V and 7 bases from J, with 10 bases between. CDR1 and CDR2 from the germline V gene are SNHLY and FYNNEI. This CDR3 is 13 amino acids long. CDR3 DNA: TGTGCCAGCAGTGACATCACGCGGAATGAGCAGTTCTTC. Protein: CASSDITRNEQFF.

This clonotype was observed a handful of times. The V and J genes are TRBV6-5 and TRBJ1-2, with D unclear. Trimming removed 2 bases at V and 5 bases at J, with 9 bases between. This CDR3 contains 13 residues. CDR1 is MNHEY and CDR2 is SVGAGI in the germline V gene. CDR3 in DNA: TGTGCCAGCAGTTACGTCACTGGGTATGGCTACACCTTC. This sequence encodes CASSYVTGYGYTF.

This clonotype appeared a few times. The chain uses TRBV28 and TRBJ2-7; 16 nucleotides agree with TRBD2. Unmatched junction bases numbered 6, after V lost 8 bases and J lost 5 bases. The CDR3 extends over 15 amino acids. Germline CDR1 and CDR2: MDHEN and SYDVKM. The CDR3 sequence: CASGTSGRALHEQYF. CDR3 in DNA: TGTGCCAGCGGGACTAGCGGGAGGGCCCTCCACGAGCAGTACTTC.

There are a few counts of this clonotype. V and J are TRBV29-1 and TRBJ1-4; TRBD1 might be the D (5 bases). In germline, CDR1 is SQVTM, CDR2 ANQGSEA. The CDR3 covers 13 residues. V lost 0 bases, J lost 7 bases, and 9 bases lay in between. The CDR3 sequence is CSVEDGGVEKLFF. CDR3 coding DNA: TGCAGCGTTGAAGACGGGGGGGTTGAAAAACTGTTTTTT.

The chain employs TRBV19 and TRBJ2-5, with D uncertain. The CDR3 is 13 amino acids. The germline V and J ends were trimmed by 4 bases and 4 bases, with 10 bases remaining between them. Germline V CDR1 and CDR2: LNHDA, SQIVND (reference sequence). The CDR3 is CASSSGERETQYF. The CDR3 nucleotides read TGTGCCAGTAGTAGCGGAGAGAGAGAGACCCAGTACTTC.